This TCR beta chain comes out of a study of cytomegalovirus exposure and HLA in healthy donors. Study results and limitations: Being productive about 87% or about 30% of the time was typical of most TCR beta V segments in an earlier analysis. Common viral pathogens (according to a later analysis) appeared linked to several of the most significant clusters. Later, an analysis showed that TCR beta chains associated with HLA were more clonally expanded than others that were equally common.

Germline CDR1 and CDR2: MNHEY and SMNVEV (reference sequence). The CDR3 spans 16 residues. The trim removed 2 bases at V and 4 bases at J, leaving 7 bases unmatched. In regard to this clone: Its antigen is undetermined.

The PCR contained 60 Vbeta and 13 Jbeta primers. The method was immunoSEQ multiplex PCR; TCRdb's version includes in-frame clones alone and lacks a portion of them. The sample has approximately 140,000 clones, 79% seen once. Sampled while nominally healthy, donors likely had unrecorded immune exposures. Sequenced: PBMCs. This TCR came from a man in his fifties in good health and CMV-seropositive. The J gene is TRBJ2-1, the V gene TRBV27; TRBD2 matches 8 bases. CDR3 DNA: TGTGCCAGCAGTTTAACCCGCCAGCGGGAGTACAATGAGCAGTTCTTC. It translates to CASSLTRQREYNEQFF.